This entry lists 14 T cell receptor beta chains sequenced from one sample in a study of T cells in Graves' hyperthyroidism and ophthalmopathy. What was amplified from RNA transcripts were TCR beta CDR3 regions. RT-PCR in the first round (using the HTBI primer set) targeted the TCR CDR3. Each CDR3 protein gets one entry after TCRdb re-called the multiplex PCR reads with MiXCR. The repertoire has roughly 500,000 distinct CDR3 sequences, roughly 46% of them found once; the top ten carry around 17%. Sequencing was performed on peripheral blood or thyroid tissue (not recorded which). The source of these receptors is an adult woman with Graves' disease, either hyperthyroidism or ophthalmopathy (not recorded which).

This clonotype was counted only a few times. The V and J genes are TRBV18 and TRBJ2-7; D gene unclear. The germline V gene has CDR1 KGHSH and CDR2 LQKENI. This CDR3 has 13 amino acids. The V end lost 0 bases, the J end lost 3 bases, and 6 bases lay between the germline ends. The CDR3 DNA follows: TGTGCCAGCTCACCACCCGTCAGCTACGAGCAGTACTTC. Residues: CASSPPVSYEQYF.

The rearrangement joins TRBV7-2 to TRBJ1-1; D is possibly TRBD1 (5 bases). This CDR3 is 15 amino acids long. The V and J ends lost 3 bases and 2 bases respectively, with 13 bases between them. Germline V gene sequence: CDR1 SGHTA, CDR2 FQGNSA. CDR3 sequence (DNA): TGTGCCAGCAGCTTCGAAGGGGCGTATAACACTGAAGCTTTCTTT. Protein sequence: CASSFEGAYNTEAFF.

V gene TRBV11-2 combines with J gene TRBJ2-7; 8 nucleotides line up with TRBD2. V dropped 5 bases and J dropped 4; count of bases not matched to a gene: 4. The germline gives CDR1 SGHAT, CDR2 FQNNGV. The CDR3 has 13 residues. The CDR3 coding sequence is TGTGCCAGCAGCGGCGGGGGGTGGTACGAGCAGTACTTC. Translating it yields CASSGGGWYEQYF.

V gene TRBV7-8 combines with J gene TRBJ2-7, with 7 bases fitting TRBD2. Germline CDR1 SGHVS, CDR2 FQNEAQ. This CDR3 has 15 amino acids. V lost 6 bases, J lost 0 bases, and 8 bases stayed unmatched. CDR3 loop: CASRSERGGSYEQYF. The DNA for the CDR3 is TGTGCCAGCAGGAGCGAGCGGGGCGGCTCCTACGAGCAGTACTTC.

This clonotype showed up just a few times. One junction end disagrees with the germline gene, perhaps due to a read error. V and J are TRBV2 and TRBJ2-7; TRBD1 agrees at 8 bases. CDR1 SNHLY and CDR2 FYNNEI come from the germline V gene. The CDR3 is 14 residues long. The CDR3 sequence is CASSPTGADYEQCF. The DNA of the CDR3 is TGTGCCAGCTCGCCGACAGGGGCCGACTACGAGCAGTGCTTC.

This clonotype came up a few times. The J gene is TRBJ2-3, the V gene TRBV10-3, with 9 positions matching TRBD1. Per the germline V gene, CDR1 is ENHRY and CDR2 is SYGVKD. V trimming: 6 bases; J trimming: 4 bases; junction bases outside the gene matches: 11. This CDR3 has 16 amino acids. DNA for the CDR3: TGTGCCATCAGCCCATCGACAGGGGGAGGTGCAGATACGCAGTATTTT. This sequence encodes CAISPSTGGGADTQYF.

J is TRBJ2-5 and V is TRBV5-1; maybe TRBD1 (6 bases). CDR3 length: 15 residues. Germline V gene sequence: CDR1 SGHRS, CDR2 YFSETQ. The V gene lost 3 bases and the J gene lost 4 bases, with 16 bases spanning the gap. The CDR3 protein is CASSYPGQGRETQYF. CDR3 nucleotides: TGCGCCAGCAGCTACCCGGGACAAGGGAGAGAGACCCAGTACTTC. The variable domain in full, with the rest retrieved from reference TRBV5-1 and TRBJ2-5, is KAGVTQTPRYLIKTRGQQVTLSCSPISGHRSVSWYQQTPGQGLQFLFEYFSETQRNKGNFPGRFSGRQFSNSRSEMNVSTLELGDSALYLCASSYPGQGRETQYFGPGTRLLVL.

The rearrangement links TRBV29-1 to TRBJ1-5; D is unclear. Germline CDR1 SQVTM, CDR2 ANQGSEA. CDR3 size: 14 residues. V was pared by 8 bases and J by 1 base, with 15 bases between. Written as DNA, the CDR3 is TGCAGCTTAGATGGGAGGGAAAGCAATCAGCCCCAGCATTTT. It is translated as CSLDGRESNQPQHF. The variable domain in full, completed from reference TRBV29-1 and TRBJ1-5, reads SAVISQKPSRDICQRGTSLTIQCQVDSQVTMMFWYRQQPGQSLTLIATANQGSEATYESGFVIDKFPISRPNLTFSTLTVSNMSPEDSSIYLCSLDGRESNQPQHFGDGTRLSIL.

The chain uses TRBV29-1 and TRBJ1-1; no definite D call. V was trimmed by 1 base and J by 1 base, leaving 10 bases between them. Germline V gives CDR1 SQVTM, CDR2 ANQGSEA. This CDR3 is 14 amino acids long. As DNA, the CDR3 is TGCAGCGTTGAAGGGGGAACAGCGAACACTGAAGCTTTCTTT. Amino acids: CSVEGGTANTEAFF.

This clonotype was detected many times. The rearrangement uses TRBV2 and TRBJ2-7; 11 positions match TRBD2. Losses at the gene ends were 6 bases for V and 5 bases for J; bases not matched to a gene: 9. In germline, CDR1 is SNHLY, CDR2 FYNNEI. The CDR3 is made up of 15 amino acids. The CDR3 bases are TGTGCCAGCAGGCCCACTAGCGGGAGATTCGACGAGCAGTACTTC. This gives the protein CASRPTSGRFDEQYF.

The sample holds one count of this clonotype. The CDR3 sequence is CATSSRDRAGEQYF. CDR3 DNA: TGTGCCACCAGCAGTAGGGACAGGGCGGGCGAGCAGTACTTC. The chain employs TRBV15 and TRBJ2-7; 9 bases line up with TRBD1. V gave up 3 bases and J gave up 6 bases; unmatched junction bases: 6. This CDR3 has 14 residues. From germline, CDR1 is LNHNV and CDR2 YYDKDF (reference sequence).

The chain uses TRBV20-1 and TRBJ2-7; 7 nucleotides line up with TRBD2. CDR1 is DFQATT, CDR2 SNEGSKA, per germline (reference sequence). Trimming at V came to 5 bases and at J to 7 bases, leaving 17 bases not matched to a gene. This CDR3 contains 15 residues. The CDR3 DNA reads TGCAGTGCTCTCACCCCTAGCGGCGGCTCGAAAGAGCAGTACTTC. Its protein is CSALTPSGGSKEQYF.

The rearrangement uses TRBV19 and TRBJ1-5, with a tentative D call TRBD1 (6 bases). Between the trimmed V and J ends, which lost 0 bases and 3 bases, there was a span of 18 bases. Germline V gene sequence: CDR1 LNHDA, CDR2 SQIVND (reference sequence). The CDR3 is 18 residues long. CDR3 nucleotide sequence: TGTGCCAGTAGTATAGAACTGAGGGGGAAGTGGTCCAATCAGCCCCAGCATTTT. Amino acid sequence: CASSIELRGKWSNQPQHF.

This clonotype was picked up many times. The rearrangement links TRBV7-2 to TRBJ2-5; 7 nucleotides line up with TRBD2. Germline values: CDR1 SGHTA, CDR2 FQGNSA. CDR3 length: 14 amino acids. V lost 5 bases to trimming and J lost 6 bases; unmatched junction nucleotides: 9. The CDR3 spells CASSPEGGWKTQYF. CDR3 coding DNA: TGTGCCAGCAGCCCCGAGGGAGGGTGGAAGACCCAGTACTTC.